This TCR beta chain was retrieved from a study of blood T cell repertoires in COVID-19. Study context: Samples taken during acute and convalescent COVID-19 were collected in the United States, Italy and Spain. T cells, B-cell-depleted T cells, or PBMCs supplied cDNA or gDNA.

Original analysis: Reference gene primer amplification in the assay estimated nucleated cell counts. Here immunoSEQ multiplex PCR was the method, and the copy in TCRdb shows in-frame clones only, minus some. V and J calls and clone size follow that table, whereas D and trimming were derived from the DNA. The data show under 250,000 clones, roughly 88% seen once. This CDR3 region has 11 residues. The germline V gene encodes CDR1 DFQATT and CDR2 SNEGSKA (reference sequence). The V and J ends lost 3 bases and 7 bases respectively, with 9 bases between them. The gene calls are TRBV20-1 and TRBJ1-2, with D hard to call. Material for sequencing was peripheral blood. The origin of this receptor is a man older than 75 with acute or convalescent COVID-19. CDR3 amino acids: CSASDSGGYTF. CDR3 DNA sequence: TGCAGTGCTAGTGATAGCGGTGGCTACACCTTC.